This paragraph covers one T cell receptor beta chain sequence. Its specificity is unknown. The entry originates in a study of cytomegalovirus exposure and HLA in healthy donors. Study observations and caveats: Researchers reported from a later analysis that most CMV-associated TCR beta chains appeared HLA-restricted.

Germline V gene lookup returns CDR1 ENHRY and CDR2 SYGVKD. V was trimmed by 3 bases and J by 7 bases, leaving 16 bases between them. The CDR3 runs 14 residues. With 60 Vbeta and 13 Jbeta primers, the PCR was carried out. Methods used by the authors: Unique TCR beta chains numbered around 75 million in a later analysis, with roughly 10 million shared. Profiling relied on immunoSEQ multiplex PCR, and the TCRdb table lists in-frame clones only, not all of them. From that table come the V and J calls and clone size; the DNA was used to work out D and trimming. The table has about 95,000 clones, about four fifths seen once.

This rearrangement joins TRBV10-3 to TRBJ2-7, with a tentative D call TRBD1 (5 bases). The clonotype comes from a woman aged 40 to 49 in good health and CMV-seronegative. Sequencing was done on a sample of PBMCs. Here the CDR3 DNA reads TGTGCCATCAGTGATCGATTAAACAGGTTTGAGCAGTACTTC. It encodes CAISDRLNRFEQYF.